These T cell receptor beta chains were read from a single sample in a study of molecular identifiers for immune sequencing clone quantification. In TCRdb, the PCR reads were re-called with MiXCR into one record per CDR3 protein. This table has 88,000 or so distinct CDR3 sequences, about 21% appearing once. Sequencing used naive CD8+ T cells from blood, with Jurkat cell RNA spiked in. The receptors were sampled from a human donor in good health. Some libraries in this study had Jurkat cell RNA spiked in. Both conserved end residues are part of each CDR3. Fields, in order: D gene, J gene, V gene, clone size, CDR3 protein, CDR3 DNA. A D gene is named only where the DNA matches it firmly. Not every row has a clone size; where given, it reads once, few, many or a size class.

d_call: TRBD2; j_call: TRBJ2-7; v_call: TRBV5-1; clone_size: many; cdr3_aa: CASAPGLAPYEQYF; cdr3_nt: TGCGCCAGCGCCCCGGGACTAGCGCCCTACGAGCAGTACTTC
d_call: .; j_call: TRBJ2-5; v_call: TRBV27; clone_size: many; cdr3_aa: CASSPIGGPETQYF; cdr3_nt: TGTGCCAGCAGCCCGATCGGCGGCCCAGAGACCCAGTACTTC
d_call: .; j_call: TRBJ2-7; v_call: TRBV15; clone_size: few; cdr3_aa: CATSRGQTYEQYF; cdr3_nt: TGTGCCACCAGCAGGGGACAAACCTACGAGCAGTACTTC
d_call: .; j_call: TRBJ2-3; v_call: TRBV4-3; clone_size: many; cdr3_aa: CASSQEVWGDPTDTQYF; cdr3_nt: TGCGCCAGCAGCCAAGAGGTGTGGGGGGACCCCACAGATACGCAGTATTTT
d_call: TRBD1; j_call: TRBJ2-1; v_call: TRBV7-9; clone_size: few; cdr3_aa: CAEKPGQEYNEQFF; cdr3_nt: TGTGCCGAAAAACCGGGACAGGAATACAATGAGCAGTTCTTC
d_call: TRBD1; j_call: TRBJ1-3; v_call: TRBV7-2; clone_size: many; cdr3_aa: CASSLAGTGLFSGNTIYF; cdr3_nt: TGTGCCAGCAGCTTAGCCGGGACAGGACTATTCTCTGGAAACACCATATATTTT
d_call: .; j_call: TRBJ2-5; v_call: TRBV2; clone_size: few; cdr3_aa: CASSEGFQPLQETQYF; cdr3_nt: TGTGCCAGCAGTGAAGGTTTCCAACCTTTACAAGAGACCCAGTACTTC
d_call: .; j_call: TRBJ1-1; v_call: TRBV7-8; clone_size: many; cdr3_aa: CASSATGMNTEAFF; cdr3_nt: TGTGCCAGCAGCGCCACAGGGATGAACACTGAAGCTTTCTTT
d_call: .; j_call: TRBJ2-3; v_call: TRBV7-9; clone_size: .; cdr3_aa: CASRDQLRGDTQYF; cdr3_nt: TGTGCCAGCAGGGATCAATTGAGGGGGGATACGCAGTATTTT
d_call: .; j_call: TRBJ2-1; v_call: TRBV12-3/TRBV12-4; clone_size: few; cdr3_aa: CASKNRQVQFF; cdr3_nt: TGTGCCAGCAAGAACCGACAGGTCCAGTTCTTC
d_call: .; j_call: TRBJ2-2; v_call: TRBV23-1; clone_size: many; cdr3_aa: CASSQFTGERELFF; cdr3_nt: TGCGCCAGCAGTCAATTCACAGGCGAACGGGAGCTGTTTTTT